This T cell receptor beta chain emerged from a study of blood T cell repertoires in COVID-19. Measured with immunoSEQ multiplex PCR; TCRdb has only the in-frame clones, and not every one. The data hold about 140,000 clones, with around 82% observed a single time. The V segment lost 5 bases and the J segment 0 bases; nucleotides outside the gene matches: 13. The length of the CDR3 is 19 residues. Per germline, CDR1 MDHEN and CDR2 SYDVKM. This TCR was sampled from a woman aged 45-65 years who had recovered from COVID-19. The sequenced sample was PBMCs or T cells enriched from blood (not recorded which). The V and J genes are TRBV28 and TRBJ2-5; 12 bases agree with TRBD2. CDR3 sequence: CASSPLLAGGDFYQETQYF. The CDR3 nucleotides are TGTGCCAGCAGTCCCCTACTAGCGGGGGGCGACTTTTACCAAGAGACCCAGTACTTC.